This paragraph covers one TCR beta chain sequence. Deletions cut 2 bases from V and 2 bases from J, with 13 bases between. Germline V gives CDR1 SGHRS, CDR2 YFSETQ. The CDR3 runs 15 residues. The data are from a study of blood T cell repertoires in COVID-19. This table comes from immunoSEQ multiplex PCR, and its TCRdb copy is limited to in-frame clones, with some not included. The table includes about 460,000 clones, approximately 86% detected once. The sequence derives from a woman aged 60-75 years who had recovered from COVID-19. J is TRBJ2-5 and V is TRBV5-1, with D maybe TRBD1 (6 bases). Sequencing used PBMCs or T cells enriched from blood (not recorded which). The CDR3 spells CASSLFQGLQETQYF. The DNA of the CDR3 is TGCGCCAGCAGCTTATTTCAGGGGCTACAAGAGACCCAGTACTTC.